This T cell receptor (beta chain) was obtained from a study of T cell responses to AZD1222 COVID-19 vaccine. This clone has only a few counts. Its target is not known. Libraries were prepared by immunoSEQ multiplex PCR; TCRdb keeps only in-frame clonotypes and omits some of them. This table has more than 120,000 clones, roughly 90% appearing once. Study-level findings and limits: CD4 TCRs linked to vaccination spanned spike, dominating at 160-218 and 743-854. Clonal diversity was possibly underestimated; the donors were predominantly white British and more often female. The repertoires were collected only after the peak T cell response.

The ends lost 4 bases at V and 6 bases at J; junction bases unmatched: 5. Germline CDR1 is MRHNA and CDR2 is SNTAGT. The CDR3 has 13 residues. The sequence was collected from an adult who received the MenACWY meningococcal vaccine as a control. This chain uses TRBV6-4 with TRBJ2-7, with 8 bases lining up with TRBD1. The sequences come from peripheral blood, collected 28 days after the second dose of the MenACWY control vaccine. The CDR3 spells CASSARQGSEQYF. The DNA for the CDR3 is TGTGCCAGCAGTGCCAGACAGGGGAGCGAGCAGTACTTC.